These T cell receptor beta chains were read from a single sample in a study of shared T cell receptors in the human thymus. Measured with immunoSEQ multiplex PCR; TCRdb has only the in-frame clones, and not every one. In the table there are fewer than 700,000 clones, roughly 88% of which are singletons. These data were likewise used in another study, on human thymus T cells.

The sample taken for sequencing was thymocytes. All receptors derive from a boy under two years old with a congenital heart defect. Both conserved end residues are part of each CDR3. A D gene is named only where the DNA matches it firmly. The listing skips clone size in some rows; elsewhere it reads once, few, many or a size class.

d_gene: TRBD1
abundance: NA
j_gene: TRBJ2-7
v_gene: TRBV7-6
CDR3nt: TGTGCCAGCAGCTTAGCCCTTCACAGGGGACCCTATTGGGTATTCTTAGGCGAGCAGTACTTC
CDR3aa: CASSLALHRGPYWVFLGEQYF

d_gene: TRBD1
abundance: NA
j_gene: TRBJ1-2
v_gene: TRBV5-6
CDR3nt: TGTGCCAGCAGCTTGGATATTTACAGGGGAAACTATGGCTACACCTTC
CDR3aa: CASSLDIYRGNYGYTF

d_gene: TRBD2
abundance: NA
j_gene: TRBJ2-2
v_gene: TRBV6-4
CDR3nt: TGTGCCAGCAGTGAACTAGCGGGAGGGCTCCCGAACACCGGGGAGCTGTTTTTT
CDR3aa: CASSELAGGLPNTGELFF

d_gene: NA
abundance: NA
j_gene: TRBJ2-7
v_gene: TRBV27
CDR3nt: TGTGCCAGCAGTTTATTTTTGGGGGCGGGCGGAGAGGCCTACGAGCAGTACTTC
CDR3aa: CASSLFLGAGGEAYEQYF

d_gene: NA
abundance: once
j_gene: TRBJ2-3
v_gene: TRBV4-3
CDR3nt: TGCGCCAGCAGCCAAGACCTTGGGGCAGCCCAGTCAGATACGCAGTATTTT
CDR3aa: CASSQDLGAAQSDTQYF

d_gene: TRBD1
abundance: NA
j_gene: TRBJ1-4
v_gene: TRBV29-1
CDR3nt: TGCAGCGTGGGGGGGGGACAGGGGCCGACTAATGAAAAACTGTTTTTT
CDR3aa: CSVGGGQGPTNEKLFF

d_gene: NA
abundance: NA
j_gene: TRBJ1-3
v_gene: TRBV7-2
CDR3nt: TGTGCCAGCAGCCCGCCGACAGGCCGCTCTGGAAACACCATATATTTT
CDR3aa: CASSPPTGRSGNTIYF

d_gene: NA
abundance: few
j_gene: TRBJ1-1
v_gene: TRBV4-2
CDR3nt: TGTGCCAGCAGCCAATCATCCCGGGTGGTCACTGAAGCTTTCTTT
CDR3aa: CASSQSSRVVTEAFF

d_gene: NA
abundance: NA
j_gene: TRBJ2-2
v_gene: TRBV9
CDR3nt: TGTGCCAGCAGCGTAGTTCGGACACCGAACACCGGGGAGCTGTTTTTT
CDR3aa: CASSVVRTPNTGELFF

d_gene: NA
abundance: few
j_gene: TRBJ1-5
v_gene: TRBV10-3
CDR3nt: TGTGCCATCAGTGAGTCGGGCATTGTCAATCAGCCCCAGCATTTT
CDR3aa: CAISESGIVNQPQHF

d_gene: TRBD2
abundance: NA
j_gene: TRBJ2-1
v_gene: TRBV15
CDR3nt: TGTGCCACCAGCAGAAAAGGACTAGCGGAGTACAATGAGCAGTTCTTC
CDR3aa: CATSRKGLAEYNEQFF

d_gene: NA
abundance: NA
j_gene: TRBJ2-4
v_gene: TRBV10-2
CDR3nt: TGCGCCAGCAGCGGGTCAGACCTAGCCAAAAACATTCAGTACTTC
CDR3aa: CASSGSDLAKNIQYF

d_gene: NA
abundance: NA
j_gene: TRBJ1-2
v_gene: TRBV30
CDR3nt: TGTGCCTGGAGTAAATCGGGGGTCTATGGCTACACCTTC
CDR3aa: CAWSKSGVYGYTF

d_gene: TRBD1
abundance: NA
j_gene: TRBJ1-1
v_gene: TRBV27
CDR3nt: TGTGCCAGCAGTGGGACAGGATACACTGAAGCTTTCTTT
CDR3aa: CASSGTGYTEAFF

d_gene: TRBD2
abundance: NA
j_gene: TRBJ2-1
v_gene: TRBV6-1
CDR3nt: TGTGCCAGCAGTGAGCTAGCGGGAGGGTGGTTCTCCTACAATGAGCAGTTCTTC
CDR3aa: CASSELAGGWFSYNEQFF

d_gene: TRBD1
abundance: NA
j_gene: TRBJ1-5
v_gene: TRBV5-1
CDR3nt: TGCGCCAGCAGCTTCGGAGGGGGCGGTCAGCCCCAGCATTTT
CDR3aa: CASSFGGGGQPQHF

d_gene: NA
abundance: NA
j_gene: TRBJ2-1
v_gene: TRBV25-1
CDR3nt: TGTGCCAGCAGTGAATCGGGTAGAGGGAATGAGCAGTTCTTC
CDR3aa: CASSESGRGNEQFF

d_gene: NA
abundance: NA
j_gene: TRBJ2-4
v_gene: TRBV2
CDR3nt: TGTGCCAGCAGCGGGGACTGCTCCAACTACGGAAACATTCAGTACTTC
CDR3aa: CASSGDCSNYGNIQYF

d_gene: TRBD1
abundance: NA
j_gene: TRBJ2-7
v_gene: TRBV6-5
CDR3nt: TGTGCCAGCGGGCTAGACAGGGGGCGCAACGAGCAGTACTTC
CDR3aa: CASGLDRGRNEQYF

d_gene: NA
abundance: NA
j_gene: TRBJ2-3
v_gene: TRBV4-2
CDR3nt: TGTGCCAGCAGCCGGAAGGAGTCTTTTGCCACAGATACGCAGTATTTT
CDR3aa: CASSRKESFATDTQYF

d_gene: TRBD2
abundance: NA
j_gene: TRBJ2-2
v_gene: TRBV11-2
CDR3nt: TGTGCCAGCAGCGTCAAGCTAGCGGGAGTGAACACCGGGGAGCTGTTTTTT
CDR3aa: CASSVKLAGVNTGELFF

d_gene: NA
abundance: NA
j_gene: TRBJ2-1
v_gene: TRBV7-2
CDR3nt: TGTGCCAGCAGCTTAGTGTACGGGGGAGCAGGTCGGTTCTTC
CDR3aa: CASSLVYGGAGRFF

d_gene: TRBD1
abundance: NA
j_gene: TRBJ2-2
v_gene: TRBV2
CDR3nt: TGTGCCAGCACCAACTCCGGGACAGGGTGGGCCGGGGAGCTGTTTTTT
CDR3aa: CASTNSGTGWAGELFF

d_gene: NA
abundance: few
j_gene: TRBJ2-1
v_gene: TRBV19
CDR3nt: TGTGCCAGTAGTATAGTCCGGGATGAGCAGTTCTTC
CDR3aa: CASSIVRDEQFF

d_gene: NA
abundance: NA
j_gene: TRBJ2-7
v_gene: TRBV28
CDR3nt: TGTGCCAGCACACCCAGACAGGCCTACGAGCAGTACTTC
CDR3aa: CASTPRQAYEQYF

d_gene: NA
abundance: NA
j_gene: TRBJ1-1
v_gene: TRBV9
CDR3nt: TGTGCCAGCACCCGGACAGATTTAAACACTGAAGCTTTCTTT
CDR3aa: CASTRTDLNTEAFF

d_gene: NA
abundance: NA
j_gene: TRBJ2-7
v_gene: TRBV14
CDR3nt: TGTGCCAGCAGCCCCCTGGGCGTCAGCCGCGAGCAGTACTTC
CDR3aa: CASSPLGVSREQYF

d_gene: NA
abundance: NA
j_gene: TRBJ2-1
v_gene: TRBV29-1
CDR3nt: TGCAGCGTTCTGGACTCGAGCTCCTACAATGAGCAGTTCTTC
CDR3aa: CSVLDSSSYNEQFF

d_gene: NA
abundance: NA
j_gene: TRBJ2-7
v_gene: TRBV10-1
CDR3nt: TGCGCCAGCCACACACGACGGGACACCTCCTACGAGCAGTACTTC
CDR3aa: CASHTRRDTSYEQYF

d_gene: TRBD1
abundance: NA
j_gene: TRBJ2-6
v_gene: TRBV11-2
CDR3nt: TGTGCCAGCAGCTTAGAACGGGACAGGGGGCGTGGGGCCAACGTCCTGACTTTC
CDR3aa: CASSLERDRGRGANVLTF

d_gene: NA
abundance: NA
j_gene: TRBJ1-2
v_gene: TRBV4-1
CDR3nt: TGCGCCAGCAGCCAAGAGCGGACCCCGGGGGGTTCGGGAATCTACGGCTACACCTTC
CDR3aa: CASSQERTPGGSGIYGYTF

d_gene: TRBD2
abundance: NA
j_gene: TRBJ2-5
v_gene: TRBV7-9
CDR3nt: TGTGCCAGCAGGCCCTGGGGAGCGGGAGTAGAGACCCAGTACTTC
CDR3aa: CASRPWGAGVETQYF

d_gene: TRBD2
abundance: NA
j_gene: TRBJ2-7
v_gene: TRBV6-5
CDR3nt: TGTGCCAGCAGTTATGGAAGGACTAGTCCCTACGAGCAGTACTTC
CDR3aa: CASSYGRTSPYEQYF

d_gene: NA
abundance: NA
j_gene: TRBJ2-1
v_gene: TRBV10-1
CDR3nt: TGCGCCAGCAGTGACTTTTGCCGGGACTCCGAAAACAATGAGCAGTTCTTC
CDR3aa: CASSDFCRDSENNEQFF

d_gene: TRBD1
abundance: once
j_gene: TRBJ2-7
v_gene: TRBV5-8
CDR3nt: TGTGCCAGCAGCCCATCGGACAGGGGCCCCTACGAGCAGTACTTC
CDR3aa: CASSPSDRGPYEQYF

d_gene: NA
abundance: NA
j_gene: TRBJ1-2
v_gene: TRBV9
CDR3nt: TGTGCCAGCAGCCCCCCCAGGGGCAATGGCTACACCTTC
CDR3aa: CASSPPRGNGYTF

d_gene: NA
abundance: NA
j_gene: TRBJ1-2
v_gene: TRBV9
CDR3nt: TGTGCCAGCAGCCATGGACAGCCTCGGGACTATGGCTACACCTTC
CDR3aa: CASSHGQPRDYGYTF

d_gene: NA
abundance: NA
j_gene: TRBJ2-1
v_gene: TRBV4-3
CDR3nt: TGCGCCAGCAGCCAAGGATTAGTGACTGGGGCTGAGCAGTTCTTC
CDR3aa: CASSQGLVTGAEQFF

d_gene: NA
abundance: NA
j_gene: TRBJ2-1
v_gene: TRBV14
CDR3nt: TGTGCCAGCAGCCAAGGGGGCAGTTACAATGAGCAGTTCTTC
CDR3aa: CASSQGGSYNEQFF

d_gene: NA
abundance: NA
j_gene: TRBJ2-5
v_gene: TRBV27
CDR3nt: TGTGCCAGCAGTGCCTCGACTAGGTACCAAGAGACCCAGTACTTC
CDR3aa: CASSASTRYQETQYF

d_gene: NA
abundance: NA
j_gene: TRBJ1-1
v_gene: TRBV19
CDR3nt: TGTGCCAGTAATCAGGGGTCGGATGGTAGCACTGAAGCTTTCTTT
CDR3aa: CASNQGSDGSTEAFF

d_gene: NA
abundance: NA
j_gene: TRBJ2-7
v_gene: TRBV19
CDR3nt: TGTGCCAGTAGTCCCGCGGGGCGCTCCTACGAGCAGTACTTC
CDR3aa: CASSPAGRSYEQYF

d_gene: TRBD2
abundance: NA
j_gene: TRBJ2-2
v_gene: TRBV4-3
CDR3nt: TGCGCCAGCAGCCAAGACCGGCGGACTAGCGGGAGGAAGGGAACCGGGGAGCTGTTTTTT
CDR3aa: CASSQDRRTSGRKGTGELFF

d_gene: NA
abundance: NA
j_gene: TRBJ2-5
v_gene: TRBV6-1
CDR3nt: TGTGCCAGCAGTGAACCCACCAAGACACGCAGCCAAGAGACCCAGTACTTC
CDR3aa: CASSEPTKTRSQETQYF

d_gene: NA
abundance: NA
j_gene: TRBJ2-5
v_gene: TRBV11-2
CDR3nt: TGTGCCAGCAGCTTAGATCTCTGCCGGAGACAAGAGACCCAGTACTTC
CDR3aa: CASSLDLCRRQETQYF

d_gene: NA
abundance: NA
j_gene: TRBJ2-1
v_gene: TRBV4-2
CDR3nt: TGTGCCAGCAGCCAAACTAGAGGGAGGTGGGAGTTCTTC
CDR3aa: CASSQTRGRWEFF

d_gene: TRBD2
abundance: few
j_gene: TRBJ2-5
v_gene: TRBV4-3
CDR3nt: TGCGCCAGCAGCCAAGATGGGGGTAGCGGGAGGGCCTTAAAGACCCAGTACTTC
CDR3aa: CASSQDGGSGRALKTQYF

d_gene: TRBD2
abundance: NA
j_gene: TRBJ2-7
v_gene: TRBV5-4
CDR3nt: TGTGCCAGCAGCTTGGCTGACCGGACTAGTATCTACGAGCAGTACTTC
CDR3aa: CASSLADRTSIYEQYF

d_gene: TRBD2
abundance: NA
j_gene: TRBJ2-7
v_gene: TRBV15
CDR3nt: TGTGCCACCAGCAGGGGAGGGACTAGCGGGAGGTCTCTCGAGCAGTACTTC
CDR3aa: CATSRGGTSGRSLEQYF

d_gene: NA
abundance: NA
j_gene: TRBJ2-1
v_gene: TRBV11-3
CDR3nt: TGTGCCAGCAGCTTTGGGCCGGGTAACGGGAGCACCTACAATGAGCAGTTCTTC
CDR3aa: CASSFGPGNGSTYNEQFF

d_gene: NA
abundance: NA
j_gene: TRBJ2-2
v_gene: TRBV6-1
CDR3nt: TGTGCCAGCAGTTCCCTAGAGAACACCGGGGAGCTGTTTTTT
CDR3aa: CASSSLENTGELFF

d_gene: NA
abundance: NA
j_gene: TRBJ2-7
v_gene: TRBV10-1
CDR3nt: TGCGCCAGCAGCCCACGAGGCCTAGATGCCTACGAGCAGTACTTC
CDR3aa: CASSPRGLDAYEQYF

d_gene: NA
abundance: NA
j_gene: TRBJ2-4
v_gene: TRBV5-4
CDR3nt: TGTGCCAGCAGCTTGCGAAACGCCCAACTCAACATTCAGTACTTC
CDR3aa: CASSLRNAQLNIQYF

d_gene: TRBD2
abundance: NA
j_gene: TRBJ2-7
v_gene: TRBV2
CDR3nt: TGTGCCAGCAGTAATGGGAGCGGGACCTCCTACGAGCAGTACTTC
CDR3aa: CASSNGSGTSYEQYF

d_gene: TRBD2
abundance: NA
j_gene: TRBJ2-7
v_gene: TRBV2
CDR3nt: TGTGCCAGCCGTAGCGGGAGACGCGAGCAGTACTTC
CDR3aa: CASRSGRREQYF

d_gene: TRBD2
abundance: NA
j_gene: TRBJ2-3
v_gene: TRBV6-1
CDR3nt: TGTGCCGTCCCCCTGGCGGGAGGGCGAGATACGCAGTATTTT
CDR3aa: CAVPLAGGRDTQYF

d_gene: NA
abundance: NA
j_gene: TRBJ2-7
v_gene: TRBV7-9
CDR3nt: TGTGCCAGCAGCCGCGGGCTCCGGAGCCTCTACGAGCAGTACTTC
CDR3aa: CASSRGLRSLYEQYF

d_gene: NA
abundance: NA
j_gene: TRBJ1-3
v_gene: TRBV6-1
CDR3nt: TGTGCCAGCAGTGAAACCGCGCCGGATCTAGACAGGATCTCTGGAAACACCATATATTTT
CDR3aa: CASSETAPDLDRISGNTIYF